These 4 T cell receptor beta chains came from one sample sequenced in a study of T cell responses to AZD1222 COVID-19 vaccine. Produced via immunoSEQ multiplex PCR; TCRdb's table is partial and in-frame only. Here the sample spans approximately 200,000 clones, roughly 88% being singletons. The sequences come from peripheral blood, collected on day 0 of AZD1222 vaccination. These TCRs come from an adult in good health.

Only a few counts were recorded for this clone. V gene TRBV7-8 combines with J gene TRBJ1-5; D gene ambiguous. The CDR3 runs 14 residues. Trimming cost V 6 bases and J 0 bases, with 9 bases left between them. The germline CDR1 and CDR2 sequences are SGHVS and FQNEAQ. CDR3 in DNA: TGTGCCAGCAGTAAACTCTATAGCAATCAGCCCCAGCATTTT. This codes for CASSKLYSNQPQHF.

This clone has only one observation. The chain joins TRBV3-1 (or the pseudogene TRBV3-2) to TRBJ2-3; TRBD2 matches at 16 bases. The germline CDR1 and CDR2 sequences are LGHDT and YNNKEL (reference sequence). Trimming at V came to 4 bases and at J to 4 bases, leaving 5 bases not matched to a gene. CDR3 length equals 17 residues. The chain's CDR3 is CASSLGLAGGRPDTQYF. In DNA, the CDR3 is TGTGCCAGCAGCCTGGGACTAGCGGGGGGGCGCCCAGATACGCAGTATTTT.

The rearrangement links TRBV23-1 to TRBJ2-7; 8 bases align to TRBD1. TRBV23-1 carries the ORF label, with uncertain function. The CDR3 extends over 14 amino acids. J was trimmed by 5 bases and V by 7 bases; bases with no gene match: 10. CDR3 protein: CASILLTGENEQYF. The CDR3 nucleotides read TGCGCCAGCATTCTGTTGACAGGGGAGAACGAGCAGTACTTC.

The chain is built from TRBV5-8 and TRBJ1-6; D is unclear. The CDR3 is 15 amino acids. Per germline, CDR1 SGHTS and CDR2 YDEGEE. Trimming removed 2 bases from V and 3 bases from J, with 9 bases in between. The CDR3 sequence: CASSLRVFYNSPLHF. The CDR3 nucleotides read TGTGCCAGCAGCTTACGGGTCTTCTATAATTCACCCCTCCACTTT.